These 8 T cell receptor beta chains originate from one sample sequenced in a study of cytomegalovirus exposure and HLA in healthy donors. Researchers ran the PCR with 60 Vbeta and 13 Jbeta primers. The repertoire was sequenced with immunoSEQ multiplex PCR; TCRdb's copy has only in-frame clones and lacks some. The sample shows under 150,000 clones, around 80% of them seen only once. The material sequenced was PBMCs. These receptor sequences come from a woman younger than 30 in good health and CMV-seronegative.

CDR3 sequence reads: CASTRGGPDEQYF. The CDR3, as DNA: TGCGCCAGCACCCGGGGAGGGCCAGACGAGCAGTACTTC. This chain links TRBV5-1 with TRBJ2-7, with 7 bases lining up with TRBD2. Germline assignment: CDR1 SGHRS and CDR2 YFSETQ. This CDR3 has 13 residues. After removal of 6 bases from V and 5 bases from J, the junction contained 8 bases not matched to a gene.

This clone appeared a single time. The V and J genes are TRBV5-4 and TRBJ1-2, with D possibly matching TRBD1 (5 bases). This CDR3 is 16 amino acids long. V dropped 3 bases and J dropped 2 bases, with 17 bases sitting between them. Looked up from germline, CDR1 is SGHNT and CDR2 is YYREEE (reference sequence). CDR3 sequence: CASSSLSARGNYGYTF. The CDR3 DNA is TGTGCCAGCAGCTCTTTGTCGGCGCGGGGCAACTATGGCTACACCTTC.

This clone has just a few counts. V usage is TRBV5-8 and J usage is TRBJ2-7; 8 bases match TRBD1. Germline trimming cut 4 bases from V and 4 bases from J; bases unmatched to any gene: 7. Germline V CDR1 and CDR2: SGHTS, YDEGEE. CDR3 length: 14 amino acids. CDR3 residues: CASSIGQGLYEQYF. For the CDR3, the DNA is TGTGCCAGCAGCATTGGACAGGGTCTTTACGAGCAGTACTTC.

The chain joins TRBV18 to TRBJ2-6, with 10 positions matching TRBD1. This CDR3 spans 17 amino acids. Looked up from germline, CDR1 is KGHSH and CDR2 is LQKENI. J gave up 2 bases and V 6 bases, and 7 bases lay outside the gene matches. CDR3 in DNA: TGTGCCAGCTCCGGGACAGGGGCGCACACTGGGGCCAACGTCCTGACTTTC. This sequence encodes CASSGTGAHTGANVLTF.

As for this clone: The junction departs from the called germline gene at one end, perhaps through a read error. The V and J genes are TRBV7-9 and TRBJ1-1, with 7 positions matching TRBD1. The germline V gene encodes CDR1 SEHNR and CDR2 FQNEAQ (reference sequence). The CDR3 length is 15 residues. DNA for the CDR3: TGTTCCAGCAGCGTAGTTAGGGGGCTCGGGACTGAAGCTTTCTTT. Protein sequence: CSSSVVRGLGTEAFF.

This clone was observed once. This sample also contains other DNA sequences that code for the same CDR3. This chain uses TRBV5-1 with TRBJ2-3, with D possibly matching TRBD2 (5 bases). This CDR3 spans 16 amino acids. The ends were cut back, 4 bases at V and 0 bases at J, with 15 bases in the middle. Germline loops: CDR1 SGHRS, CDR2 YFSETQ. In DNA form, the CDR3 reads TGCGCCAGCAGCCTGGGATATCGCGGGAGCACAGATACGCAGTATTTT. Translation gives CASSLGYRGSTDTQYF.

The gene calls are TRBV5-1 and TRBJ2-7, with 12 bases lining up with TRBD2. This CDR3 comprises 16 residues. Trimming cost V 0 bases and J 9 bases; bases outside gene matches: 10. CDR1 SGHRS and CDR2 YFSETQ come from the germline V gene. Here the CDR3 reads CASSLEASGRAKGQYF. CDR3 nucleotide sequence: TGCGCCAGCAGCTTGGAGGCTAGCGGGAGGGCCAAGGGGCAGTACTTC.

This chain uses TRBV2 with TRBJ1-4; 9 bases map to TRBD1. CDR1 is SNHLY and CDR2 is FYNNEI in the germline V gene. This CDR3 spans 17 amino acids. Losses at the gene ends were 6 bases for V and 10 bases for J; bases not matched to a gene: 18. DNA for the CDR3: TGTGCCAGCAGCCCAGTCCCGGGACAGGGAGGGGAGCGAAAACTGTTTTTT. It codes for CASSPVPGQGGERKLFF.